The clone carrying this TCR beta chain was counted between two and nine times. This sample was included in a study of blood T cell repertoires in COVID-19. The CDR3 sequence is 13 residues long. Trimming pared 4 bases from V and 5 bases from J, leaving 12 bases between. Germline V CDR1 and CDR2: SGHRS, YFSETQ. Using immunoSEQ multiplex PCR, the repertoire was profiled, and TCRdb retains in-frame clones only, with some absent. The sample has approximately 180,000 clones; about 83% are singletons. The TCR originated in a woman aged 70-85 years with COVID-19, enrolled during active disease. Sequencing was done on a sample of peripheral blood. The chain recombines TRBV5-1 with TRBJ1-1; D ambiguous. The CDR3 is CASSVTTGTEAFF. The DNA for the CDR3 is TGCGCCAGCAGCGTCACGACTGGTACTGAAGCTTTCTTT.